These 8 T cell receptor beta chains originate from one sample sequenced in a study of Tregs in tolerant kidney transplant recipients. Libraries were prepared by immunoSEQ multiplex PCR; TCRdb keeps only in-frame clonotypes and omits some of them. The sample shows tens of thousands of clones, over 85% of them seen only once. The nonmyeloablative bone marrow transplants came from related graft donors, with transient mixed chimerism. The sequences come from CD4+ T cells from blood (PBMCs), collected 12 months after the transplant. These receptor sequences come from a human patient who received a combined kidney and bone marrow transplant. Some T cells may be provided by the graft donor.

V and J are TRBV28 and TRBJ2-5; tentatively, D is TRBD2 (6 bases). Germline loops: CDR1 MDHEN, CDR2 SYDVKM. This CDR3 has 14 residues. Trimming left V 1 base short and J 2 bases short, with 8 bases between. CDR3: CASSLLAGQETQYF. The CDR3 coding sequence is TGTGCCAGCAGTTTATTGGCGGGGCAAGAGACCCAGTACTTC.

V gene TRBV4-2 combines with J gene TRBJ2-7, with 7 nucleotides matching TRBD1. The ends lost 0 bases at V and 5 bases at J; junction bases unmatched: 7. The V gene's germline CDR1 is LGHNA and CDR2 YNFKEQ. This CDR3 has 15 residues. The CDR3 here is CASSQDIRDSHEQYF. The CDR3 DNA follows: TGTGCCAGCAGCCAAGATATTAGGGACAGCCACGAGCAGTACTTC.

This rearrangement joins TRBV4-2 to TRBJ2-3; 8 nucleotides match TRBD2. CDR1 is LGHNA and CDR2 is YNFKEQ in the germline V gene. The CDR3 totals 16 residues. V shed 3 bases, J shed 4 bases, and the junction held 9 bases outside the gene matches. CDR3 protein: CASSHGLAGVPDTQYF. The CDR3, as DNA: TGTGCCAGCAGCCATGGACTAGCAGGCGTCCCAGATACGCAGTATTTT.

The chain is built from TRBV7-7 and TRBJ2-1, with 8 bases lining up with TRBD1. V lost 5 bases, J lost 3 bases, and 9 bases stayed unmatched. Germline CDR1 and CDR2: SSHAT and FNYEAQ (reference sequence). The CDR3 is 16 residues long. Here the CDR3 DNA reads TGTGCCAGCAGCCAAACGACAGGGGAGGACTACAATGAGCAGTTCTTC. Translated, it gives CASSQTTGEDYNEQFF.

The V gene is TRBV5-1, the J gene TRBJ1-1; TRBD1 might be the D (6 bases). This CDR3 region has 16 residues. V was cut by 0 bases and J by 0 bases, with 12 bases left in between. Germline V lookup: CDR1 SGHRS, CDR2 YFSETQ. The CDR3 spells CASSLGVGTMNTEAFF. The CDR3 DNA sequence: TGCGCCAGCAGCTTGGGGGTAGGGACAATGAACACTGAAGCTTTCTTT. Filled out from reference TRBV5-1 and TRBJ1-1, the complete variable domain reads KAGVTQTPRYLIKTRGQQVTLSCSPISGHRSVSWYQQTPGQGLQFLFEYFSETQRNKGNFPGRFSGRQFSNSRSEMNVSTLELGDSALYLCASSLGVGTMNTEAFFGQGTRLTVV.

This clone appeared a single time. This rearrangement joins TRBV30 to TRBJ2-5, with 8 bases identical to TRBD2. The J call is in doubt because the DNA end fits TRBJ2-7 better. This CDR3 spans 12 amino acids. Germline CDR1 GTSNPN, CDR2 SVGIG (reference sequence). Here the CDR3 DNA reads TGTGCCCGAGGGCAGCGGGAGACCGAGCAGTACTTC. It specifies CARGQRETEQYF.

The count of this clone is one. CDR3 DNA sequence: TGCGCCAGCAGCTTGGAAAGTCGGGGCTGGTGGAGGGAGCAGTACTTC. This codes for CASSLESRGWWREQYF. This sequence joins TRBV5-1 and TRBJ2-5; tentatively, D is TRBD2 (6 bases). CDR3 length: 16 residues. The V gene lost 0 bases and the J gene lost 11 bases, with 23 bases spanning the gap. The V gene's germline CDR1 is SGHRS and CDR2 YFSETQ.

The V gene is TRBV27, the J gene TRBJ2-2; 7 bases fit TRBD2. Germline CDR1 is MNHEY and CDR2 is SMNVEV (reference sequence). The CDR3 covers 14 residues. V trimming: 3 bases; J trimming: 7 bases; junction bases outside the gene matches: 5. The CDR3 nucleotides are TGTGCCAGCAGTTTTTCGCGGGAGATCGGGGAGCTGTTTTTT. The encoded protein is CASSFSREIGELFF.